This T cell receptor (beta chain) was captured by sequencing in a study of OX40 agonist ivuxolimab in advanced cancers. Looking at the study overall: Patients enrolled in dose escalation were diagnosed with hepatocellular carcinoma, melanoma, renal cell or head and neck cancer.

Study-level points and caveats: Dosing at 0.1 to 3.0 mg/kg was accompanied by clonal expansion of CD4+ and CD8+ blood T cells by week 6. Normalized T-cell clonal expansion was also low in a subset of nonresponders.

Libraries were prepared by immunoSEQ multiplex PCR; TCRdb keeps only in-frame clonotypes and omits some of them. The sample includes over 30,000 clones, about 88% seen only once; the top ten take about 4%. The count of this clone is one. Antigen: not known. CDR3 size: 17 residues. Germline V gives CDR1 SGHDT, CDR2 YYEEEE. V was pared by 2 bases and J by 0 bases, with 12 bases between. This rearrangement joins TRBV5-6 to TRBJ2-6; D possibly matches TRBD1 or TRBD2 (5 bases each). Sequences were derived from CD4+ or CD8+ T cells sorted from blood, sampled in a trial of the OX40 agonist ivuxolimab. This TCR came from an adult with an advanced solid tumor such as melanoma, head and neck, liver or kidney cancer. The CDR3 here is CASSFPSGPSGANVLTF. CDR3 DNA sequence: TGTGCCAGCAGCTTCCCCTCGGGGCCCTCTGGGGCCAACGTCCTGACTTTC.